This paragraph reports one T cell receptor (beta chain). The antigen remains unidentified. The read comes to an end 3 residues before the CDR3 does, leaving the germline J gene to fill in the end. Some clones are missing from TCRdb's copy, which holds only in-frame ones; the method was immunoSEQ multiplex PCR. This sample's table has 45,000 to 55,000 clones. This record belongs to a study of Tregs in tolerant kidney transplant recipients. Study overall: Related graft donors supplied nonmyeloablative bone marrow transplants, and mixed chimerism was transient. General study points: Tregs expanded with activated donor B cells seemed most donor-specific. Donor-specific Treg expansion exceeded global Treg expansion in tolerant patients, suggesting antigen drive. This study did not directly address biological reproducibility.

CDR1 is SNHLY and CDR2 is FYNNEI in the germline V gene. This CDR3 has 16 amino acids. The V gene end was trimmed by 7 bases and the J gene end by 6 bases; junction bases not matched to a gene: 12. The gene calls are TRBV2 and TRBJ2-4; 10 nucleotides align to TRBD2. This clonotype was obtained from a human donor who received a combined kidney and bone marrow transplant. The sequences come from CD4+ T cells from blood, collected before the transplant. The CDR3 bases that were read are TGTGCCAGCACGACTGGGACTAGCGTTTTCACAAACATT. Residues: CASTTGTSVFTNI. The CDR3 in full is CASTTGTSVFTNIQYF. The whole variable domain, remainder taken from reference TRBV2 and TRBJ2-4, is EPEVTQTPSHQVTQMGQEVILRCVPISNHLYFYWYRQILGQKVEFLVSFYNNEISEKSEIFDDQFSVERPDGSNFTLKIRSTKLEDSAMYFCASTTGTSVFTNIQYFGAGTRLSVL.